This T cell receptor beta chain was sequenced during a study of breast tumors, draining lymph nodes, adjacent tissues. Breast cancer patients provided tissue from their axillary draining lymph nodes. MiXCR, applied by TCRdb to the multiplex PCR reads, yields one record per CDR3 protein. The sample carries 150,000 to 200,000 distinct CDR3 sequences, around a third recorded once. Overall study results and limits: Data fit most tumor T cells coming from lymph node, expanding in tumor. Compared with basal-like, luminal-like tumors shared significantly more repertoire with nontumor tissue. Data only fit, rather than demonstrated, lymph node origin of most tumor T cells. Tumor repertoires ranked between lymph nodes and nontumor tissue in diversity, with V and J gene preferences.

This clonotype was observed at least ten times. Its antigen is still unknown. V lost 1 base to trimming and J lost 2 bases, with 12 bases between them. The CDR3 extends over 15 amino acids. In germline, CDR1 is MNHNS, CDR2 SASEGT. Material: axillary lymph node tissue. The rearrangement uses TRBV6-1 and TRBJ2-7, with D tentatively TRBD2 (7 bases). The sequence came from a female donor with breast cancer. Some clones in this sample may be carry-over from other donors' samples. CDR3 loop: CASSEEGGSPYEQYF. CDR3 sequence (DNA): TGTGCCAGCAGTGAAGAGGGGGGGTCCCCCTACGAGCAGTACTTC.